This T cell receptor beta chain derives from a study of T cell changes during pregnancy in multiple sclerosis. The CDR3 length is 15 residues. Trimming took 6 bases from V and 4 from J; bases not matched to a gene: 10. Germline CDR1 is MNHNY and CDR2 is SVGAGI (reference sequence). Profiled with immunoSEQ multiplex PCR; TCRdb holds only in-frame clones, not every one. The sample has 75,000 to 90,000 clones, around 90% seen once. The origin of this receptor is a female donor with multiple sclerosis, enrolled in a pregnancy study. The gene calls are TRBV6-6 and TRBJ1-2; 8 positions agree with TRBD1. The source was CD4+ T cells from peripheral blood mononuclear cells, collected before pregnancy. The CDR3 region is CASSNGPGQVYGYTF. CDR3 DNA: TGTGCCAGCAGCAATGGGCCGGGACAGGTCTATGGCTACACCTTC.